The 30 T cell receptor beta chains given below trace back to one sample, sequenced in a study of cytomegalovirus exposure and HLA in healthy donors. 13 Jbeta primers and 60 Vbeta primers were used for the PCR. Libraries were prepared by immunoSEQ multiplex PCR; TCRdb keeps only in-frame clonotypes and omits some of them. The table records 160,000 or so clones, roughly 80% of them present only once. The sample taken for sequencing was PBMCs. Source of these receptors: a man aged 30 to 39 in good health and CMV-seropositive.

The chain employs TRBV4-3 and TRBJ1-2; 7 nucleotides agree with TRBD1. The CDR3 has 14 amino acids. With V trimmed by 1 base and J by 7 bases, 6 bases remained unmatched. Germline assignment: CDR1 LGHNA and CDR2 YSLEER. DNA for the CDR3: TGCGCCAGCAGCCAAGTGACAGGGAATTTTGGCTACACCTTC. Translating gives CASSQVTGNFGYTF.

The chain has TRBV11-3 and TRBJ1-6; 8 nucleotides align to TRBD1. The V gene end was trimmed by 5 bases and the J gene end by 8 bases; junction bases not matched to a gene: 2. Germline V lookup: CDR1 SGHNT, CDR2 YENEEA. The length of the CDR3 is 13 residues. Here the CDR3 DNA reads TGTGCCAGCAGCGTGGACAGGGATTCACCCCTCCACTTT. This gives the protein CASSVDRDSPLHF.

Turning to this clone: Other DNA sequences within the sample encode an identical CDR3. The chain couples TRBV9 to TRBJ2-5; D may be TRBD1 (6 bases). V lost 3 bases to trimming and J lost 4 bases, with 10 bases between them. The CDR3 spans 13 residues. The V gene's germline CDR1 is SGDLS and CDR2 YYNGEE. CDR3 sequence (DNA): TGTGCCAGCAGCGCGAGGGGGAGAGAGACCCAGTACTTC. It specifies CASSARGRETQYF.

The rearrangement joins TRBV5-4 to TRBJ1-1; 8 bases are shared with TRBD1. CDR1 and CDR2 from the germline V gene are SGHNT and YYREEE (reference sequence). The ends lost 4 bases at V and 4 bases at J; junction bases unmatched: 9. The CDR3 is 15 residues long. CDR3 sequence reads: CASSQAGGLGTEAFF. CDR3 bases: TGTGCCAGCAGCCAGGCAGGGGGCCTGGGCACTGAAGCTTTCTTT.

This chain joins TRBV5-6 and TRBJ2-3, with a weak D call TRBD2 (6 bases). V was trimmed by 0 bases and J by 0 bases, leaving 8 bases between them. Germline V gene data show CDR1 as SGHDT and CDR2 as YYEEEE. This CDR3 spans 15 amino acids. CDR3 DNA sequence: TGTGCCAGCAGCTTGGCGGGGGTTAGCACAGATACGCAGTATTTT. Translated: CASSLAGVSTDTQYF.

The V call is TRBV9, the J call TRBJ1-6, with 7 bases lining up with TRBD1. This CDR3 comprises 16 residues. With 0 bases clipped from V and 0 bases from J, the junction kept 0 bases outside the gene matches. The germline gives CDR1 SGDLS, CDR2 YYNGEE. This chain's CDR3 is CASSVEGASYNSPLHF. CDR3 nucleotide sequence: TGTGCCAGCAGCGTAGAGGGGGCCTCCTATAATTCACCCCTCCACTTT.

V usage is TRBV27 and J usage is TRBJ2-7; 8 nucleotides align to TRBD2. V gave up 1 base and J gave up 2 bases; unmatched junction bases: 4. Germline-derived CDR1 and CDR2 are MNHEY and SMNVEV (reference sequence). This CDR3 contains 15 residues. The CDR3 bases are TGTGCCAGCAGTTTATTCGTAGCGGGGCCCTACGAGCAGTACTTC. Amino acids: CASSLFVAGPYEQYF.

The V and J genes are TRBV7-9 and TRBJ2-7; no clear D gene. Germline V CDR1 and CDR2: SEHNR, FQNEAQ (reference sequence). This CDR3 comprises 14 residues. Trimming left V 0 bases short and J 6 bases short, with 12 bases between. The CDR3 here is CASSLAVVSSEQYF. CDR3 DNA: TGTGCCAGCAGCTTAGCGGTGGTCTCGAGCGAGCAGTACTTC.

V and J are TRBV5-6 and TRBJ1-1; tentatively, D is TRBD1 (5 bases). Trimming removed 4 bases from V and 1 base from J, with 14 bases in between. The CDR3 sequence is 15 residues long. Germline lookup yields CDR1 SGHDT and CDR2 YYEEEE. CDR3 coding DNA: TGTGCCAGCAGCCCCACTTCGGGGGGGAACACTGAAGCTTTCTTT. Protein sequence: CASSPTSGGNTEAFF.

V gene TRBV9 combines with J gene TRBJ2-3; D may be TRBD1 (7 bases). This CDR3 is 17 amino acids long. Germline loops: CDR1 SGDLS, CDR2 YYNGEE. V gave up 0 bases and J gave up 5 bases, with 19 bases separating them. CDR3 residues: CASSVGLGGGQGDTQYF. CDR3 nucleotides: TGTGCCAGCAGCGTAGGCCTAGGAGGGGGCCAGGGAGATACGCAGTATTTT.

The V call is TRBV4-3, the J call TRBJ2-7, with D perhaps TRBD2 (5 bases). Deletions cut 1 base from V and 5 bases from J, with 9 bases between. This CDR3 is built from 13 residues. Germline CDR1 LGHNA, CDR2 YSLEER. DNA for the CDR3: TGCGCCAGCAGCCAAGTCCTCGGGGACGAGCAGTACTTC. Encoded protein: CASSQVLGDEQYF.

J is TRBJ1-2 and V is TRBV19, with D possibly being TRBD1 (6 bases). Trimming removed 10 bases at V and 1 base at J, with 19 bases between. CDR1 is LNHDA, CDR2 SQIVND, per germline (reference sequence). This CDR3 contains 15 residues. The CDR3 sequence: CATLETGSLNYGYTF. CDR3 nucleotides: TGTGCCACACTTGAAACAGGGAGCCTTAACTATGGCTACACCTTC.

The rearrangement joins TRBV10-2 to TRBJ2-5; tentative D call: TRBD2 (6 bases). The V gene lost 8 bases and the J gene lost 3 bases, with 16 bases spanning the gap. The germline V gene has CDR1 WSHSY and CDR2 SAAADI. The CDR3 contains 14 residues. This chain's CDR3 is CASRGLLREETQYF. In DNA form, the CDR3 reads TGCGCCAGCCGGGGACTGCTGAGGGAAGAGACCCAGTACTTC.

V and J are TRBV30 and TRBJ2-7; D not resolved. This CDR3 region has 12 residues. V lost 3 bases to trimming and J lost 9 bases, with 15 bases between them. Germline-derived CDR1 and CDR2 are GTSNPN and SVGIG (reference sequence). This CDR3 is CAWSTDTRRQYF. CDR3 sequence (DNA): TGTGCCTGGAGCACAGACACCCGTCGGCAGTACTTC. Looking up the rest from reference TRBV30 and TRBJ2-7 gives the full variable domain: SQTIHQWPATLVQPVGSPLSLECTVEGTSNPNLYWYRQAAGRGLQLLFYSVGIGQISSEVPQNLSASRPQDRQFILSSKKLLLSDSGFYLCAWSTDTRRQYFGPGTRLTVT.

This CDR3 is CASSVADRDYGYTF. The CDR3 DNA follows: TGTGCCAGCAGCGTAGCGGACAGGGACTATGGCTACACCTTC. V gene TRBV9 combines with J gene TRBJ1-2; 8 bases are a match to TRBD1. This CDR3 comprises 14 residues. Per germline, CDR1 SGDLS and CDR2 YYNGEE. J gave up 3 bases and V 0 bases, and 1 base lay outside the gene matches.

The CDR3 region has the DNA TGTGCCAGCAGCGTAGTGGCTGGAGATACGCAGTATTTT. It codes for CASSVVAGDTQYF. V gene TRBV9 combines with J gene TRBJ2-3, with D uncertain. CDR3 length: 13 residues. Trimming removed 0 bases from V and 5 bases from J, with 7 bases in between. Germline V lookup: CDR1 SGDLS, CDR2 YYNGEE.

The J gene is TRBJ2-1, the V gene TRBV9; 9 bases are a match to TRBD1. V dropped 7 bases and J dropped 1; count of bases not matched to a gene: 3. Germline V gives CDR1 SGDLS, CDR2 YYNGEE. This CDR3 contains 14 residues. CDR3 coding DNA: TGTGCCAGCTCAGACAGGGGGTCCTACAATGAGCAGTTCTTC. Protein product: CASSDRGSYNEQFF.

The chain carries TRBV29-1 and TRBJ2-7, with D perhaps TRBD2 (6 bases). Germline V gene sequence: CDR1 SQVTM, CDR2 ANQGSEA. V shed 4 bases and J shed 7 bases, with 17 bases lying between them. The CDR3 runs 13 residues. In DNA form, the CDR3 reads TGCAGCGTTGGGACTACGAAGACGTATGAGCAGTACTTC. Protein product: CSVGTTKTYEQYF.

The V call is TRBV15, the J call TRBJ2-3, with 9 bases identical to TRBD2. The CDR3 is 18 residues long. The J segment lost 0 bases and the V segment lost 6 bases, leaving 13 bases of the junction unmatched. Germline assignment: CDR1 LNHNV and CDR2 YYDKDF (reference sequence). CDR3 sequence (DNA): TGTGCCACCAGACACTCATTTAGCGGGGGTATAAGCACAGATACGCAGTATTTT. Translation: CATRHSFSGGISTDTQYF.

The chain combines TRBV4-1 with TRBJ1-1; no definite D call. The CDR3 sequence is 16 residues long. CDR1 and CDR2 from the germline V gene are MGHRA and YSYEKL. Trimming took 1 base from V and 3 from J, leaving 15 bases between them. CDR3 amino acids: CASSQAVWREDTEAFF. The CDR3 DNA reads as TGCGCCAGCAGCCAAGCAGTGTGGAGGGAAGACACTGAAGCTTTCTTT.

The rearrangement uses TRBV5-1 and TRBJ2-7; 11 positions match TRBD1. Losses at the gene ends were 0 bases for V and 3 bases for J; bases not matched to a gene: 5. Germline loops: CDR1 SGHRS, CDR2 YFSETQ. CDR3 size: 16 residues. CDR3: CASSLARGQGGYEQYF. The CDR3 DNA reads TGCGCCAGCAGCTTGGCAAGGGGACAGGGGGGCTACGAGCAGTACTTC.

The chain couples TRBV29-1 to TRBJ1-1, with no clear D. Germline V gene sequence: CDR1 SQVTM, CDR2 ANQGSEA. The CDR3 length is 12 residues. Trimming left V 3 bases short and J 1 base short, with 6 bases between. The DNA for the CDR3 is TGCAGCGTTGACGCGGGGAACACTGAAGCTTTCTTT. Protein: CSVDAGNTEAFF.

The chain combines TRBV2 with TRBJ2-7, with TRBD2 identical over 10 bases. The CDR3 length is 15 residues. With 6 bases clipped from V and 2 bases from J, the junction kept 7 bases outside the gene matches. Germline V gene data show CDR1 as SNHLY and CDR2 as FYNNEI. The DNA of the CDR3 is TGTGCCAGCAGAGCCCTAGCGGGGGTCCCCTACGAGCAGTACTTC. It encodes CASRALAGVPYEQYF.

The chain has TRBV7-9 and TRBJ1-1; 7 bases agree with TRBD1. CDR1 SEHNR and CDR2 FQNEAQ come from the germline V gene (reference sequence). Losses at the gene ends were 5 bases for V and 13 bases for J; bases not matched to a gene: 16. The CDR3 spans 14 residues. The CDR3 is CASSPPTGALRLFF. CDR3 nucleotides: TGTGCCAGCAGCCCCCCCACAGGGGCACTTCGTCTTTTCTTT.

This clone was seen a single time. The V call is TRBV7-9, the J call TRBJ2-7; D might be TRBD1 (6 bases). Trimming cost V 4 bases and J 3 bases, with 10 bases left between them. There are 13 residues in the CDR3. Germline CDR1 reads SEHNR; CDR2 reads FQNEAQ (reference sequence). DNA for the CDR3: TGTGCCAGCAGCTCCCCGGACAGCTACGAGCAGTACTTC. Translation: CASSSPDSYEQYF.

This sequence joins TRBV18 and TRBJ2-3; the D is unclear. Germline V lookup: CDR1 KGHSH, CDR2 LQKENI. This CDR3 comprises 12 residues. Trimming took off 5 bases at V and 0 bases at J, with 3 bases between the two ends. For the CDR3, the DNA is TGTGCCAGCTCAGCGAGCACAGATACGCAGTATTTT. Protein product: CASSASTDTQYF.

V gene TRBV28 combines with J gene TRBJ1-1; possible D gene TRBD1, 5 bases. The ends were cut back, 6 bases at V and 5 bases at J, with 16 bases in the middle. The CDR3 spans 14 residues. The V gene's germline CDR1 is MDHEN and CDR2 SYDVKM. This CDR3 reads CASSGREIVTEAFF. CDR3 DNA sequence: TGTGCCAGCAGCGGCAGGGAAATAGTGACTGAAGCTTTCTTT.

The chain joins TRBV29-1 to TRBJ2-5; 9 bases line up with TRBD1. This CDR3 has 13 residues. Trimming removed 4 bases from V and 3 bases from J; junction bases left unmatched: 3. Germline loops: CDR1 SQVTM, CDR2 ANQGSEA. The CDR3 sequence is CSVAGTGKETQYF. The CDR3, as DNA: TGCAGCGTTGCCGGGACAGGGAAAGAGACCCAGTACTTC.

The chain recombines TRBV9 with TRBJ2-3; TRBD2 might be the D (5 bases). The germline V gene has CDR1 SGDLS and CDR2 YYNGEE. The CDR3 runs 13 residues. Trimming stripped 4 bases from V and 6 bases from J, with 12 bases between. The CDR3 is CASSLYSGDTQYF. The CDR3 DNA is TGTGCCAGCAGCTTGTATTCGGGGGATACGCAGTATTTT.

The chain uses TRBV11-2 and TRBJ2-7; no definite D call. Trimming took 4 bases from V and 2 from J, leaving 6 bases between them. CDR1 is SGHAT, CDR2 FQNNGV, per germline. The CDR3 runs 12 residues. For the CDR3, the DNA is TGTGCCAGCAGCTCAGTCCCCTACGAGCAGTACTTC. Amino acid sequence: CASSSVPYEQYF.